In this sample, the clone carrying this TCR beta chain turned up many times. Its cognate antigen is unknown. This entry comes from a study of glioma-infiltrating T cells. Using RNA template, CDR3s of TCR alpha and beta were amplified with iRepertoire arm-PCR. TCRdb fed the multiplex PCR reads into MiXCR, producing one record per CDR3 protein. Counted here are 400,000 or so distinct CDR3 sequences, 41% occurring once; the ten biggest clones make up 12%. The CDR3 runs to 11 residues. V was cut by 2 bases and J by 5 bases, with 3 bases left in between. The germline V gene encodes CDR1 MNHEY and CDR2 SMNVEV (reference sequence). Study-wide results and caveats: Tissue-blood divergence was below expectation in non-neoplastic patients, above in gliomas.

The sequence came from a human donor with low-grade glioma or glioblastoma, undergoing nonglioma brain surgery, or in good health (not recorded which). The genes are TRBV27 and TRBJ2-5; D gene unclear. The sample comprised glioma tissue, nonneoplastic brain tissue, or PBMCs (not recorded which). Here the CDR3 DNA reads TGTGCCAGCAGTTTAATGGAGACCCAGTACTTC. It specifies CASSLMETQYF.